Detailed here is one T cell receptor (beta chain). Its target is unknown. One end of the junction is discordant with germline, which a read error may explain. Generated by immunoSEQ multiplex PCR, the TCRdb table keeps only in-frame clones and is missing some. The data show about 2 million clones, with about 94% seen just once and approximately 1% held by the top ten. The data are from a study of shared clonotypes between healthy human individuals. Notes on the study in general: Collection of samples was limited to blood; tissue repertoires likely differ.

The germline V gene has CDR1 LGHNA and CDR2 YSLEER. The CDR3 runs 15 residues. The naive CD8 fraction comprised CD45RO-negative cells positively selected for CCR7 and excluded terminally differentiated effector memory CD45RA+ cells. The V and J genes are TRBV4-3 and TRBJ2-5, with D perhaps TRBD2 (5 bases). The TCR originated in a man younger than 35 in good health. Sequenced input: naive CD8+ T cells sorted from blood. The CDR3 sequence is CASSQDGEIGETQYF. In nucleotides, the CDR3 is TGCGCCAGCAGTCAAGACGGGGAAATTGGGGAGACCCAGTACTTC.